What follows are 18 T cell receptor beta chains derived from one specimen sequenced in a study of blood T cell repertoires in COVID-19. Data came from immunoSEQ multiplex PCR; TCRdb stores just in-frame clones and leaves some out. The sample comprises 200,000 to 250,000 clones, approximately 84% of which are singletons, and just under 1% rests with the top ten. Input material: peripheral blood. Receptors originate from a man aged 35 to 55 with acute or convalescent COVID-19.

The chain combines TRBV9 with TRBJ2-2; D not resolved. There are 16 residues in the CDR3. V lost 0 bases, J lost 4 bases, and 13 bases lay in between. Germline V gene data show CDR1 as SGDLS and CDR2 as YYNGEE. The CDR3 sequence: CASSVANTRITGELFF. The DNA for the CDR3 is TGTGCCAGCAGCGTAGCCAACACCCGAATCACCGGGGAGCTGTTTTTT.

The chain carries TRBV7-9 and TRBJ1-2; TRBD1 matches at 9 bases. Per the germline V gene, CDR1 is SEHNR and CDR2 is FQNEAQ (reference sequence). Trimming removed 2 bases from V and 3 bases from J; junction bases left unmatched: 16. The CDR3 covers 19 residues. The CDR3 loop reads CASSLPTRTGEFGHYGYTF. In nucleotides, the CDR3 is TGTGCCAGCAGCTTACCTACCAGGACAGGGGAGTTTGGTCACTATGGCTACACCTTC.

The rearrangement links TRBV5-1 to TRBJ1-2, with D possibly being TRBD1 (5 bases). Germline V gene data show CDR1 as SGHRS and CDR2 as YFSETQ. With 3 bases removed from V and 3 bases from J, the gap between germline ends came to 15 bases. CDR3 size: 15 residues. The CDR3: CASSSNPTADYGYTF. The CDR3 DNA sequence: TGCGCCAGCAGCTCTAATCCGACAGCCGACTATGGCTACACCTTC.

This chain links TRBV27 with TRBJ2-2; D is uncertain. Trimming shortened V by 3 bases and J by 7 bases, and 9 bases separated the two germline ends. Germline assignment: CDR1 MNHEY and CDR2 SMNVEV (reference sequence). The CDR3 sequence is 13 residues long. The CDR3 here is CASSLLVSGELFF. The CDR3 DNA reads as TGTGCCAGCAGTTTGTTAGTAAGCGGGGAGCTGTTTTTT.

The CDR3 nucleotides are TGTGCCAGCTCACCCGGACAGGGATTCTCACCCCTCCACTTT. It specifies CASSPGQGFSPLHF. The chain uses TRBV18 and TRBJ1-6; TRBD1 agrees at 8 bases. V lost 3 bases, J lost 10 bases, and 5 bases stayed unmatched. Looked up from germline, CDR1 is KGHSH and CDR2 is LQKENI. CDR3 length equals 14 residues.

V is TRBV4-2 and J is TRBJ1-1, with 7 bases lining up with TRBD1. The CDR3 extends over 16 amino acids. V was clipped by 0 bases and J by 6 bases; unmatched bases: 10. In germline, CDR1 is LGHNA, CDR2 YNFKEQ. Here the CDR3 reads CASSQDSTGYGAEAFF. For the CDR3, the DNA is TGTGCCAGCAGCCAAGACTCGACAGGGTATGGAGCTGAAGCTTTCTTT.

This chain uses TRBV5-4 with TRBJ2-7; 10 positions agree with TRBD1. CDR3 length: 15 amino acids. From germline, CDR1 is SGHNT and CDR2 YYREEE (reference sequence). Trimming removed 2 bases from V and 5 bases from J; junction bases left unmatched: 7. CDR3 in amino acids: CASSFRDRGNDEQYF. CDR3 sequence (DNA): TGTGCCAGCAGCTTTCGGGACAGGGGAAACGACGAGCAGTACTTC.

This chain joins TRBV11-2 and TRBJ1-5; D unresolved. Germline loops: CDR1 SGHAT, CDR2 FQNNGV. The CDR3 spans 15 residues. The V gene lost 1 base and the J gene lost 2 bases, with 9 bases spanning the gap. CDR3 nucleotide sequence: TGTGCCAGCAGCTTAGCGCCGGCGGGCAATCAGCCCCAGCATTTT. This sequence encodes CASSLAPAGNQPQHF.

This clone was detected once. This chain joins TRBV6-5 and TRBJ2-7; possibly TRBD1 for D (5 bases). V was cut by 4 bases and J by 0 bases, with 10 bases left in between. Germline CDR1 reads MNHEY; CDR2 reads SVGAGI. There are 14 residues in the CDR3. The CDR3 loop is CASSSDDSSYEQYF. CDR3 in DNA: TGTGCCAGCAGTTCTGACGACAGCTCCTACGAGCAGTACTTC.

V is TRBV10-1 and J is TRBJ2-7; TRBD1 matches 7 bases. The junction had 3 bases not matched to a gene; V was cut back by 8 bases and J by 2 bases. The V gene's germline CDR1 is WNHNN and CDR2 SYGVQD (reference sequence). This CDR3 has 12 residues. This chain's CDR3 is CASGDRPYEQYF. The CDR3 region has the DNA TGCGCCAGCGGGGACAGACCCTACGAGCAGTACTTC.

The gene calls are TRBV12-3 or TRBV12-4 and TRBJ1-1; 11 nucleotides match TRBD1. The CDR3 extends over 12 amino acids. With 6 bases clipped from V and 11 bases from J, the junction kept 5 bases outside the gene matches. CDR3 region: CASSQGQGAAFF. DNA for the CDR3: TGTGCCAGCAGCCAAGGACAGGGGGCTGCTTTCTTT.

The V call is TRBV6-2 or TRBV6-3, the J call TRBJ1-2; D perhaps matches TRBD1 (6 bases). The V gene's germline CDR1 is MNHEY and CDR2 SVGEGT. This CDR3 region has 13 residues. Trimming left V 6 bases short and J 0 bases short, with 8 bases between. The CDR3 loop reads CASSRDTNYGYTF. The DNA of the CDR3 is TGTGCCAGCAGCAGGGACACTAACTATGGCTACACCTTC.

Points on this clone: Other nucleotide sequences from this sample produce the same CDR3. The chain couples TRBV19 to TRBJ1-5; TRBD1 might be the D (6 bases). Between the trimmed V and J ends, which lost 5 bases and 0 bases, there was a span of 8 bases. This CDR3 has 14 amino acids. CDR1 and CDR2 (germline): LNHDA, SQIVND (reference sequence). The CDR3 nucleotides are TGTGCCAGTAGTGGACAGTATAGCAATCAGCCCCAGCATTTT. This sequence encodes CASSGQYSNQPQHF.

The V gene is TRBV7-8, the J gene TRBJ1-2; D is undetermined. The CDR3 spans 15 residues. CDR1 and CDR2 from the germline V gene are SGHVS and FQNEAQ. V dropped 5 bases and J dropped 4 bases, with 17 bases sitting between them. This CDR3 is CASSPPGSMTYGYTF. As DNA, the CDR3 is TGTGCCAGCAGCCCCCCAGGTTCGATGACCTATGGCTACACCTTC.

J is TRBJ1-5 and V is TRBV10-3; tentatively, D is TRBD1 (5 bases). Per the germline V gene, CDR1 is ENHRY and CDR2 is SYGVKD. The ends were cut back, 6 bases at V and 0 bases at J, with 15 bases in the middle. The CDR3 consists of 16 residues. CDR3 nucleotides: TGTGCCATCAGCGAGGACTGGGGGGATAGCAATCAGCCCCAGCATTTT. Translated: CAISEDWGDSNQPQHF.

The chain combines TRBV6-2 or TRBV6-3 with TRBJ2-7; 7 bases line up with TRBD1. V lost 4 bases to trimming and J lost 8 bases; unmatched junction nucleotides: 5. Germline V gene data show CDR1 as MNHEY and CDR2 as SVGEGT. The CDR3 is made up of 12 amino acids. CDR3 in amino acids: CASSSWDSQQYF. The CDR3 DNA is TGTGCCAGCAGTTCCTGGGACAGTCAGCAGTACTTC.

The V call is TRBV9, the J call TRBJ1-4; 10 bases are a match to TRBD1. The germline gives CDR1 SGDLS, CDR2 YYNGEE. The V segment lost 0 bases and the J segment 7 bases; nucleotides outside the gene matches: 0. This CDR3 is built from 14 residues. The CDR3 DNA reads TGTGCCAGCAGCGTAGGGACAGGGGGTGAAAAACTGTTTTTT. It translates to CASSVGTGGEKLFF.

This clone occurred a few times. The chain is built from TRBV28 and TRBJ1-6; 7 bases line up with TRBD1. The J segment lost 10 bases and the V segment lost 5 bases, leaving 14 bases of the junction unmatched. CDR3 size: 16 residues. The germline gives CDR1 MDHEN, CDR2 SYDVKM. CDR3 loop: CASSLRRDRRGSPLHF. The CDR3 coding sequence is TGTGCCAGCAGTCTCCGCCGGGACAGACGCGGGTCACCCCTCCACTTT.